This is a list of T cell receptor beta chains from one sample in a study of cytomegalovirus exposure and HLA in healthy donors. Generated by immunoSEQ multiplex PCR, the TCRdb table keeps only in-frame clones and is missing some. The table has 80,000 to 100,000 clones, more than 65% seen once. The sample consisted of PBMCs. These receptors were obtained from a young woman in good health and CMV-seropositive. Both conserved end residues are part of each CDR3. A D gene is named only where the DNA matches it firmly. A clone size is listed for some rows: how often the clone was seen (once, few, many), or a class if it is expanded.

TRBJ1-5,TRBV9,.,.,CASSPGGGINQPQHF,TGTGCCAGCAGCCCCGGGGGGGGTATCAATCAGCCCCAGCATTTT
TRBJ2-1,TRBV19,.,once,CASSKVERGNEQFF,TGTGCCAGTAGTAAAGTGGAACGCGGCAATGAGCAGTTCTTC
TRBJ2-7,TRBV7-2,TRBD1,.,CASSAEGAPNYEQYF,TGTGCCAGCAGCGCCGAGGGGGCCCCCAACTACGAGCAGTACTTC
TRBJ2-5,TRBV5-1,TRBD2,few,CASTGLAGGPETQYF,TGCGCCAGCACAGGACTAGCGGGAGGGCCGGAGACCCAGTACTTC
TRBJ2-7,TRBV18,.,few,CASSTGQSYEQYF,TGTGCCAGCTCAACTGGACAGTCCTACGAGCAGTACTTC
TRBJ2-5,TRBV5-1,.,medium-sized,CASRSQETQYF,TGCGCCAGCAGGTCACAAGAGACCCAGTACTTC
TRBJ1-4,TRBV19,TRBD1,.,CASQSPGTDNEKLFF,TGTGCTAGCCAGAGCCCCGGGACAGATAATGAAAAACTGTTTTTT
TRBJ2-7,TRBV28,.,.,CASTQQSSYEQYF,TGTGCCAGCACCCAACAGAGCTCCTACGAGCAGTACTTC
TRBJ1-2,TRBV11-2,.,.,CASSLTGMNYGYTF,TGTGCCAGCAGCTTGACAGGAATGAACTATGGCTACACCTTC
TRBJ1-4,TRBV9,.,.,CASSVGGATNEKLFF,TGTGCCAGCAGCGTAGGTGGAGCAACTAATGAAAAACTGTTTTTT
TRBJ1-4,TRBV29-1,TRBD1,.,CSVEGDRGDNEKLFF,TGCAGCGTTGAAGGGGACAGGGGGGATAATGAAAAACTGTTTTTT
TRBJ2-2,TRBV5-4,TRBD2,.,CASHGLAPGELFF,TGTGCCAGTCACGGACTAGCTCCCGGGGAGCTGTTTTTT
TRBJ1-2,TRBV6-5,.,.,CASTPRQGSFSVYTF,TGTGCCAGCACCCCCCGGCAGGGATCCTTCTCTGTCTACACCTTC
TRBJ1-2,TRBV7-2,.,.,CASSLEIGLANYGYTF,TGTGCCAGCAGCTTAGAAATTGGTCTAGCCAACTATGGCTACACCTTC
TRBJ1-4,TRBV11-2,.,.,CASSIDRMGHEKLFF,TGTGCCAGCAGCATCGACAGGATGGGCCATGAAAAACTGTTTTTT
TRBJ1-4,TRBV30,TRBD1,.,CAWSVLGTGNEKLFF,TGTGCCTGGAGTGTACTTGGGACAGGGAATGAAAAACTGTTTTTT
TRBJ1-2,TRBV30,.,.,CAWISGWDTDYGYTF,TGTGCCTGGATCTCGGGTTGGGACACCGATTATGGCTACACCTTC
TRBJ2-3,TRBV7-9,TRBD2,few,CASSPGGTSTDTQYF,TGTGCCAGCAGCCCGGGAGGGACTAGCACAGATACGCAGTATTTT
TRBJ2-1,TRBV9,.,.,CASSPTASPYNEQFF,TGTGCCAGCAGCCCCACGGCTAGCCCCTACAATGAGCAGTTCTTC
TRBJ2-1,TRBV5-4,.,.,CASSLVGGGYNEQFF,TGTGCCAGCAGCTTGGTGGGGGGTGGCTACAATGAGCAGTTCTTC
TRBJ2-7,TRBV7-2,.,.,CASSRGYSSYEQYF,TGTGCCAGCAGCCGAGGCTATAGCTCCTACGAGCAGTACTTC
TRBJ2-1,TRBV29-1,.,.,CSVEASASSYNEQFF,TGCAGCGTTGAAGCATCTGCCAGCTCCTACAATGAGCAGTTCTTC
TRBJ2-7,TRBV5-4,TRBD1,.,CASSPDREEQYF,TGTGCCAGCAGCCCGGACAGGGAAGAGCAGTACTTC
TRBJ1-4,TRBV5-5,.,few,CASSLGGSPSNEKLFF,TGTGCCAGCAGCTTGGGAGGGTCCCCCTCCAATGAAAAACTGTTTTTT
TRBJ1-3,TRBV4-1,.,.,CASSQGTAGNTIYF,TGCGCCAGCAGCCAAGGGACAGCTGGAAACACCATATATTTT
TRBJ1-2,TRBV2,.,few,CASSISPQAAYGYTF,TGTGCCAGCAGTATATCTCCCCAGGCTGCCTATGGCTACACCTTC
TRBJ2-3,TRBV11-2,.,.,CASSLVSGSASTDTQYF,TGTGCCAGCAGCTTAGTATCCGGCAGCGCTAGCACAGATACGCAGTATTTT
TRBJ1-2,TRBV9,TRBD1,.,CASSVAWTGLDYGYTF,TGTGCCAGCAGCGTAGCGTGGACAGGCCTGGACTATGGCTACACCTTC
TRBJ1-1,TRBV18,.,few,CASSPQSVNTEAFF,TGTGCCAGCTCACCACAGTCGGTGAACACTGAAGCTTTCTTT
TRBJ1-1,TRBV28,.,few,CASSLARGNTEAFF,TGTGCCAGCAGTTTAGCCAGGGGGAACACTGAAGCTTTCTTT
TRBJ2-2,TRBV7-3,.,.,CASSLIRTVNTGELFF,TGTGCCAGCAGCTTAATCAGAACAGTAAACACCGGGGAGCTGTTTTTT
TRBJ1-2,TRBV6-1,TRBD1,few,CASSAVTGTGNYGYTF,TGTGCCAGCAGTGCCGTGACAGGGACGGGTAACTATGGCTACACCTTC
TRBJ2-5,TRBV5-4,TRBD1,.,CASRPRDRQQETQYF,TGTGCCAGCAGACCTCGGGACAGGCAACAAGAGACCCAGTACTTC
TRBJ1-1,TRBV2,.,.,CASSEGGARTEAFF,TGTGCCAGCAGTGAGGGTGGGGCGAGGACTGAAGCTTTCTTT
TRBJ2-1,TRBV30,TRBD2,.,CAWREGLAPEQFF,TGTGCCTGGAGAGAGGGACTAGCGCCTGAGCAGTTCTTC
TRBJ1-4,TRBV27,.,.,CASSSGNEKLFF,TGTGCCAGCAGCTCGGGTAATGAAAAACTGTTTTTT
TRBJ1-1,TRBV6-1,.,few,CASSGPHPTQVGSTEAFF,TGTGCCAGCAGTGGCCCTCACCCGACACAGGTTGGAAGCACTGAAGCTTTCTTT
TRBJ1-5,TRBV19,TRBD1,.,CASSGAGGSGNQPQHF,TGTGCCAGTAGTGGGGCAGGGGGTTCTGGCAATCAGCCCCAGCATTTT
TRBJ2-2,TRBV4-2,TRBD1,once,CASISDPGQGGTGELFF,TGTGCCAGCATTTCTGACCCGGGACAGGGAGGGACCGGGGAGCTGTTTTTT
TRBJ2-7,TRBV23-1,TRBD1,.,CASSQSSRDSYEQYF,TGCGCCAGCAGTCAAAGCTCCCGGGACAGCTACGAGCAGTACTTC
TRBJ2-5,TRBV12-2,.,.,CASRWTLPVETQYF,TGTGCAAGTCGCTGGACACTCCCGGTGGAGACCCAGTACTTC
TRBJ1-5,TRBV5-5,.,.,CASSLVTGQQPQHF,TGTGCCAGCAGCTTGGTTACAGGTCAACAGCCCCAGCATTTT
TRBJ1-2,TRBV7-2,.,once,CASSLVQTSNYGYTF,TGTGCCAGCAGCTTAGTTCAGACATCTAACTATGGCTACACCTTC
TRBJ2-7,TRBV7-2,TRBD2,.,CASSFGTSGYEQYF,TGTGCCAGCAGCTTCGGGACTAGCGGATACGAGCAGTACTTC
TRBJ1-2,TRBV2,.,.,CASSEVANSYGYTF,TGTGCCAGCAGTGAAGTTGCGAATAGCTATGGCTACACCTTC
TRBJ1-5,TRBV15,TRBD1,.,CATSSGTGAPSHQHF,TGTGCCACCAGCTCCGGGACAGGGGCACCCAGTCACCAGCATTTT
TRBJ2-7,TRBV7-2,.,.,CASSSQGYEQYF,TGTGCCAGCAGCTCCCAGGGGTACGAGCAGTACTTC
TRBJ1-5,TRBV19,TRBD1,.,CASKPRDRGISNQPQHF,TGTGCCAGTAAACCACGGGACAGGGGAATTAGCAATCAGCCCCAGCATTTT
TRBJ2-2,TRBV19,TRBD2,few,CASSRGGPNTGELFF,TGTGCCAGTAGCCGCGGGGGACCGAACACCGGGGAGCTGTTTTTT
TRBJ2-3,TRBV5-4,.,.,CASSLGPSTDTQYF,TGTGCCAGCAGCTTGGGGCCCAGCACAGATACGCAGTATTTT
TRBJ2-1,TRBV6-5,.,.,CASSPYRVNEQFF,TGTGCCAGCAGCCCCTACAGGGTCAATGAGCAGTTCTTC
TRBJ1-4,TRBV15,.,once,CATSRVPNAKEKLFF,TGTGCCACCAGCAGAGTCCCGAACGCGAAGGAAAAACTGTTTTTT
TRBJ2-7,TRBV13,TRBD1,.,CASSLNRGHGGYEQYF,TGTGCCAGCAGCCTAAACAGGGGCCACGGCGGCTACGAGCAGTACTTC
TRBJ1-2,TRBV27,TRBD1,.,CASRGHDRVTDGYTF,TGTGCCAGCAGAGGACACGACAGGGTAACTGATGGCTACACCTTC
TRBJ2-3,TRBV6-1,TRBD2,.,CASSEDRAGVDTQYF,TGTGCCAGCAGTGAAGATCGAGCGGGAGTTGATACGCAGTATTTT
TRBJ2-7,TRBV7-6,TRBD1,.,CASSLEQGLAYEQYF,TGTGCCAGCAGCTTAGAACAGGGGCTTGCCTACGAGCAGTACTTC